This T cell receptor (beta chain) was recorded in a study of T cells in localized non-small cell lung cancer. Germline V CDR1 and CDR2: LNHDA, SQIVND (reference sequence). The CDR3 is made up of 19 amino acids. The assay was immunoSEQ multiplex PCR, and TCRdb's table has in-frame clones only and misses some. The sample lists 15,000 to 18,000 clones, 70% to 90% occurring once. With regard to this clone: One end of the junction is discordant with germline, which a read error may explain.

This specimen consisted of peripheral blood mononuclear cells, obtained before any cancer treatment. This TCR derives from an older male donor with stage II lung adenocarcinoma. The chain combines TRBV19 with TRBJ2-1; 9 bases agree with TRBD1. CDR3 region: CASSTGTGLIASSYNEQFF. Written as DNA, the CDR3 is TGTGCCAGCAGTACCGGGACAGGGTTAATAGCGAGCTCCTACAATGAGCAGTTCTTC.